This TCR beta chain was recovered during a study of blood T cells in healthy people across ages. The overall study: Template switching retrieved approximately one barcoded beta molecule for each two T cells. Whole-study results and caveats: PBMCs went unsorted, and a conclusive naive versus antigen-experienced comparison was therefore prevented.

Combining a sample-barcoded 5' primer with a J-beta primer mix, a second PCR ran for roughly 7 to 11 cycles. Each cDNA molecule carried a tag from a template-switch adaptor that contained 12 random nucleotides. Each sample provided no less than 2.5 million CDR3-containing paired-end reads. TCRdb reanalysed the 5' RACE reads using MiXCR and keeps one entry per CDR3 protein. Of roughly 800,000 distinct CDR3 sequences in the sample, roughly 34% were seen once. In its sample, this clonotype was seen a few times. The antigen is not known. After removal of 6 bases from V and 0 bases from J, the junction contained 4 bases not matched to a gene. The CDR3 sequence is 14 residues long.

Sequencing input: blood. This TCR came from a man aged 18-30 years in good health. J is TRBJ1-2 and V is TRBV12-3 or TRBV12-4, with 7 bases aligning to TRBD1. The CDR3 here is CASSRTGPNYGYTF. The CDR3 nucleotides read TGTGCCAGCAGCCGGACAGGACCTAACTATGGCTACACCTTC.